One and the same sample provided the 3 T cell receptor beta chains below, sequenced in a study of blood T cell repertoires in COVID-19. Sequencing was performed with immunoSEQ multiplex PCR; in TCRdb, only in-frame clones are kept and a portion is missing. The data hold 200,000 to 250,000 clones, with approximately 78% observed a single time. Input material: peripheral blood. These receptor sequences come from a woman aged 40 to 49 with acute or convalescent COVID-19.

The V gene is TRBV5-1, the J gene TRBJ1-1, with a possible D match to TRBD1 (6 bases). This CDR3 contains 15 residues. CDR1 and CDR2 from the germline V gene are SGHRS and YFSETQ. Trimming left V 2 bases short and J 1 base short, with 12 bases between. This CDR3 reads CASSLQGTQNTEAFF. As DNA, the CDR3 is TGCGCCAGCAGCTTACAGGGTACGCAGAACACTGAAGCTTTCTTT.

The gene calls are TRBV19 and TRBJ1-3; TRBD1 is a possible D gene (6 bases). Trimming removed 3 bases at V and 2 bases at J, with 11 bases between. The CDR3 is made up of 15 amino acids. From germline, CDR1 is LNHDA and CDR2 SQIVND (reference sequence). The CDR3 protein is CASSILRGTGNTIYF. DNA of the CDR3: TGTGCCAGTAGTATTCTAAGGGGGACTGGAAACACCATATATTTT.

The chain is built from TRBV11-2 and TRBJ2-7, with D possibly TRBD1 on 5 matching bases. Trimming cost V 1 base and J 5 bases, with 15 bases left between them. Germline CDR1 reads SGHAT; CDR2 reads FQNNGV. The CDR3 length is 15 residues. The CDR3 sequence: CASSLVRGRAHEQYF. DNA for the CDR3: TGTGCCAGCAGCTTAGTTAGGGGCAGGGCCCACGAGCAGTACTTC.